The next 26 T cell receptor beta chains were all read from a single sample in a study of identical twins. TCRdb reprocessed the 5' RACE reads via MiXCR and lists one record per CDR3 protein. The data contain 400,000 to 600,000 distinct CDR3 sequences, 20% to 25% of them seen just once; the ten biggest clones take up about 0.48%. The sample was also linked to a second study, of yellow fever vaccine responses in identical twins.

The sequenced sample consisted of CD4+ T cells sorted from blood. The receptors here all came from a woman younger than 30 in good health.

The chain employs TRBV11-2 and TRBJ2-5; D gene ambiguous. Trimming shortened V by 1 base and J by 5 bases, and 8 bases separated the two germline ends. From germline, CDR1 is SGHAT and CDR2 FQNNGV. The CDR3 is made up of 13 amino acids. CDR3 nucleotide sequence: TGTGCCAGCAGCTTAGGCTTTTTGGAGACCCAGTACTTC. This sequence encodes CASSLGFLETQYF.

The sample holds a few counts of this clonotype. This chain connects TRBV15 to TRBJ2-2; 8 bases align to TRBD2. Trimming at V came to 7 bases and at J to 0 bases, leaving 1 base not matched to a gene. This CDR3 has 14 amino acids. Germline V gives CDR1 LNHNV, CDR2 YYDKDF (reference sequence). The CDR3 coding sequence is TGTGCCACCACAGCGGGGGCGAACACCGGGGAGCTGTTTTTT. As protein: CATTAGANTGELFF.

The rearrangement uses TRBV11-3 and TRBJ2-1, with D possibly matching TRBD1 (6 bases). The germline gives CDR1 SGHNT, CDR2 YENEEA. The CDR3 spans 14 residues. V lost 3 bases and J lost 8, with 14 bases in between. The CDR3 sequence is CASSLTLAGDEQFF. In nucleotides, the CDR3 is TGTGCCAGCAGCTTGACCCTGGCAGGGGATGAGCAGTTCTTC. The complete variable domain, with remaining parts taken from reference TRBV11-3 and TRBJ2-1, reads EAGVVQSPRYKIIEKKQPVAFWCNPISGHNTLYWYLQNLGQGPELLIRYENEEAVDDSQLPKDRFSAERLKGVDSTLKIQPAELGDSAVYLCASSLTLAGDEQFFGPGTRLTVL.

The chain links TRBV6-2 or TRBV6-3 to TRBJ2-1; D gene unclear. Germline CDR1 and CDR2: MNHEY and SVGEGT. The CDR3 extends over 15 amino acids. Trimming removed 3 bases from V and 0 bases from J, with 9 bases in between. Here the CDR3 DNA reads TGTGCCAGCAGTTATCTCGGTTCCTCCTACAATGAGCAGTTCTTC. The encoded protein is CASSYLGSSYNEQFF.

The V call is TRBV4-1, the J call TRBJ1-1; D is possibly TRBD1 (5 bases). The germline V gene has CDR1 MGHRA and CDR2 YSYEKL. This CDR3 spans 14 amino acids. Trimming left V 3 bases short and J 2 bases short, with 10 bases between. The CDR3 sequence is CASSHGGGNTEAFF. The DNA of the CDR3 is TGCGCCAGCAGCCATGGTGGGGGTAACACTGAAGCTTTCTTT.

The chain employs TRBV10-3 and TRBJ2-7, with no clear D. The CDR3 covers 14 residues. Deletions cut 5 bases from V and 1 base from J, with 12 bases between. Per the germline V gene, CDR1 is ENHRY and CDR2 is SYGVKD. The CDR3 is CAISYKSPSYEQYF. Written as DNA, the CDR3 is TGTGCCATCAGTTATAAATCCCCTTCCTACGAGCAGTACTTC.

This clonotype was seen more than once but under ten times. The CDR3 sequence is CSVSRGLQSTEAFF. The CDR3 DNA sequence: TGCAGCGTGAGTAGGGGGCTTCAGAGCACTGAAGCTTTCTTT. The chain employs TRBV29-1 and TRBJ1-1; 7 nucleotides align to TRBD1. Germline CDR1 and CDR2: SQVTM and ANQGSEA. The V gene end was trimmed by 6 bases and the J gene end by 4 bases; junction bases not matched to a gene: 11. The length of the CDR3 is 14 residues.

This chain links TRBV7-7 with TRBJ2-1; 7 positions agree with TRBD2. The V segment lost 5 bases and the J segment 6 bases; nucleotides outside the gene matches: 10. The V gene's germline CDR1 is SSHAT and CDR2 FNYEAQ (reference sequence). CDR3 size: 15 residues. The CDR3 DNA follows: TGTGCCAGCAGCCCCTTGGCGGGAGTTCTCAATGAGCAGTTCTTC. Protein product: CASSPLAGVLNEQFF.

This chain links TRBV20-1 with TRBJ2-7, with 9 bases matching TRBD2. The CDR3 covers 14 residues. Germline CDR1 and CDR2: DFQATT and SNEGSKA (reference sequence). The ends lost 6 bases at V and 0 bases at J; junction bases unmatched: 6. Here the CDR3 reads CSARGLAFSYEQYF. The CDR3 bases are TGCAGTGCGCGAGGACTAGCGTTCTCCTACGAGCAGTACTTC.

The chain combines TRBV29-1 with TRBJ1-2; TRBD1 is a possible D gene (6 bases). Between the trimmed V and J ends, which lost 3 bases and 0 bases, there was a span of 14 bases. Germline assignment: CDR1 SQVTM and CDR2 ANQGSEA. This CDR3 has 15 amino acids. In DNA form, the CDR3 reads TGCAGCGTTGACGGCAGGGGAGGTTCTAACTATGGCTACACCTTC. Protein product: CSVDGRGGSNYGYTF.

CDR3 sequence reads: CSAVQAANYGYTF. The DNA for the CDR3 is TGCAGTGCCGTGCAGGCAGCTAACTATGGCTACACCTTC. V and J are TRBV20-1 and TRBJ1-2, with D hard to call. V was shortened by 6 bases and J by 0 bases, with 11 bases between the two germline ends. This CDR3 has 13 residues. Per germline, CDR1 DFQATT and CDR2 SNEGSKA (reference sequence).

This clonotype was seen more than once but under ten times. The V and J genes are TRBV6-2 or TRBV6-3 and TRBJ1-1, with a tentative D call TRBD1 (6 bases). The CDR3 totals 15 residues. From germline, CDR1 is MNHEY and CDR2 SVGEGT. Trimming left V 3 bases short and J 1 base short, with 12 bases between. CDR3: CASSYTGTKNTEAFF. The CDR3 DNA sequence: TGTGCCAGCAGTTATACTGGGACAAAGAACACTGAAGCTTTCTTT.

The V call is TRBV7-8, the J call TRBJ2-5, with 7 bases fitting TRBD1. The germline V gene has CDR1 SGHVS and CDR2 FQNEAQ. The CDR3 consists of 16 residues. The J segment lost 4 bases and the V segment lost 8 bases, leaving 16 bases of the junction unmatched. CDR3 sequence reads: CASRSPRQGLGETQYF. CDR3 bases: TGTGCCAGCCGAAGCCCTCGACAGGGTTTAGGAGAGACCCAGTACTTC.

The sample holds a few counts of this clonotype. In DNA, the CDR3 is TGTGCCAGCAGCCATACTACAGGGTTAAATACGCAGTATTTT. Its translation is CASSHTTGLNTQYF. The chain uses TRBV3-1 and TRBJ2-3; TRBD1 might be the D (6 bases). This CDR3 comprises 14 residues. V lost 3 bases to trimming and J lost 7 bases, with 14 bases between them. Germline V gene data show CDR1 as LGHDT and CDR2 as YNNKEL (reference sequence).

A remark on this clonotype: At one of its ends the junction is not consistent with the germline gene, which may arise from a read error. This chain uses TRBV18 with TRBJ2-2; 9 positions agree with TRBD1. Germline V gives CDR1 KGHSH, CDR2 LQKENI. CDR3 length: 16 amino acids. The DNA of the CDR3 is TGTGCCAGCTCGCCACCCGGGACAGGGATCACCGGGGAGCTGTTTTTT. This gives the protein CASSPPGTGITGELFF.

This clonotype was counted between two and nine times. The rearrangement links TRBV10-3 to TRBJ2-7; TRBD1 matches 7 bases. The V gene end was trimmed by 6 bases and the J gene end by 3 bases; junction bases not matched to a gene: 8. CDR1 and CDR2 from the germline V gene are ENHRY and SYGVKD. The CDR3 runs to 14 residues. The DNA of the CDR3 is TGTGCCATCAGAACCGGGACAGAAAGCTACGAGCAGTACTTC. Translation gives CAIRTGTESYEQYF.

The count of this clonotype is one. The chain has TRBV28 and TRBJ2-3; tentative D call: TRBD2 (5 bases). Between the trimmed V and J ends, which lost 5 bases and 4 bases, there was a span of 16 bases. Per the germline V gene, CDR1 is MDHEN and CDR2 is SYDVKM. The CDR3 totals 15 residues. CDR3 sequence reads: CASSGLARVPDTQYF. Here the CDR3 DNA reads TGTGCCAGCAGTGGGTTAGCGAGGGTCCCAGATACGCAGTATTTT.

This clonotype showed up just a few times. The V call is TRBV12-3 or TRBV12-4, the J call TRBJ2-1; 10 nucleotides align to TRBD2. The CDR3 has 16 residues. V was pared by 6 bases and J by 0 bases, with 5 bases of the junction left unmatched. CDR3 sequence reads: CASSRGLAVSYNEQFF. CDR3 nucleotides: TGTGCCAGCAGCCGAGGACTAGCGGTCTCCTACAATGAGCAGTTCTTC.

This chain joins TRBV27 and TRBJ2-2; the match to TRBD2 covers 8 bases. The V gene's germline CDR1 is MNHEY and CDR2 SMNVEV (reference sequence). The CDR3 has 15 amino acids. V shed 3 bases, J shed 5 bases, and the junction held 5 bases outside the gene matches. The CDR3 loop reads CASSLATSVTGELFF. Written as DNA, the CDR3 is TGTGCCAGCAGTTTGGCGACTAGCGTTACCGGGGAGCTGTTTTTT.

For the CDR3, the DNA is TGTGCCAGCAGCCAAGGTGGCAGCACTGAAGCTTTCTTT. Translation gives CASSQGGSTEAFF. The chain is built from TRBV3-1 and TRBJ1-1, with no clear D. The germline V gene encodes CDR1 LGHDT and CDR2 YNNKEL (reference sequence). V lost 1 base, J lost 4 bases, and 7 bases lay in between. This CDR3 has 13 residues.

This clonotype has just a few counts. The CDR3 reads CASSLRLAGTQETQYF. The CDR3 DNA sequence: TGCGCCAGCAGCCTTCGACTAGCGGGGACCCAAGAGACCCAGTACTTC. V and J are TRBV5-1 and TRBJ2-5; 11 bases match TRBD2. V lost 4 bases to trimming and J lost 1 base; unmatched junction nucleotides: 6. From germline, CDR1 is SGHRS and CDR2 YFSETQ. The CDR3 loop spans 16 amino acids.

This clonotype has only a few counts. The chain uses TRBV20-1 and TRBJ2-1; 7 nucleotides match TRBD2. The V and J ends lost 5 bases and 6 bases, in that order; junction bases with no gene match: 4. CDR3 size: 12 residues. Germline-derived CDR1 and CDR2 are DFQATT and SNEGSKA (reference sequence). The CDR3 sequence is CSAGDYINEQFF. The DNA for the CDR3 is TGCAGTGCTGGGGACTACATCAATGAGCAGTTCTTC.

This clonotype was detected a few times. The rearrangement links TRBV5-1 to TRBJ2-3, with D perhaps matching TRBD2 (5 bases). Deletions cut 1 base from V and 0 bases from J, with 9 bases between. The CDR3 consists of 15 residues. Germline V gene data show CDR1 as SGHRS and CDR2 as YFSETQ. The CDR3 loop reads CASSLSGSSTDTQYF. The CDR3 coding sequence is TGCGCCAGCAGCTTGTCGGGATCTAGCACAGATACGCAGTATTTT. Full variable domain (remainder filled in from reference TRBV5-1 and TRBJ2-3): KAGVTQTPRYLIKTRGQQVTLSCSPISGHRSVSWYQQTPGQGLQFLFEYFSETQRNKGNFPGRFSGRQFSNSRSEMNVSTLELGDSALYLCASSLSGSSTDTQYFGPGTRLTVL.

The CDR3 reads CASSLRLTGAEETQYF. DNA of the CDR3: TGTGCCAGCAGTTTACGTTTGACGGGAGCGGAAGAGACCCAGTACTTC. V and J are TRBV27 and TRBJ2-5, with D maybe TRBD2 (6 bases). This CDR3 has 16 amino acids. The germline V and J ends were trimmed by 2 bases and 3 bases, with 16 bases remaining between them. Germline V gene lookup returns CDR1 MNHEY and CDR2 SMNVEV (reference sequence).

The V and J genes are TRBV29-1 and TRBJ2-7, with D possibly being TRBD1 or TRBD2 (7 bases each). The V gene's germline CDR1 is SQVTM and CDR2 ANQGSEA. V lost 7 bases, J lost 5 bases, and 15 bases lay in between. This CDR3 is 12 amino acids long. CDR3 amino acids: CSARDSGNEQYV. The CDR3 DNA sequence: TGCAGCGCACGGGACAGCGGGAACGAGCAGTACGTC.

This clonotype was observed many times. The CDR3 DNA sequence: TGTGCCAGCAGCTTAGCGGGGACCTACGAGCAGTACTTC. Encoded protein: CASSLAGTYEQYF. The J gene is TRBJ2-7, the V gene TRBV7-9; no clear D gene. V gave up 0 bases and J gave up 2 bases, with 5 bases separating them. Per the germline V gene, CDR1 is SEHNR and CDR2 is FQNEAQ (reference sequence). This CDR3 region has 13 residues.